These T cell receptor beta chains were read from a single sample in a study of T cells expressing NK-cell markers. Using the 5' RACE reads, TCRdb records one entry per CDR3 protein without DNA. The sample has approximately 550,000 distinct CDR3 sequences. Specimen: blood T cells: a sorted CD56 or NKG2C T cell subset, CD4+ or CD8+ T cells, or bulk PBMC T cells (not recorded which). All receptors come from a man aged 18 to 30 in good health. Both conserved end residues are part of each CDR3.

j_call: TRBJ1-5; v_call: TRBV6-5; cdr3_aa: CASSSDRRIQPQHF
j_call: TRBJ2-1; v_call: TRBV2; cdr3_aa: CASSRTRYEQFF
j_call: TRBJ2-3; v_call: TRBV30; cdr3_aa: CAWRTIGDTQYF
j_call: TRBJ2-2; v_call: TRBV12-3/TRBV12-4; cdr3_aa: CASSLERQLANTGELFF
j_call: TRBJ2-5; v_call: TRBV3-1; cdr3_aa: CASSQEILAGGLQTQYF
j_call: TRBJ2-1; v_call: TRBV29-1; cdr3_aa: CGGRGGGTDNEQFF
j_call: TRBJ2-7; v_call: TRBV25-1; cdr3_aa: CATAEKSYEQYF
j_call: TRBJ2-2; v_call: TRBV12-3/TRBV12-4; cdr3_aa: CASRETDLITGELFF
j_call: TRBJ2-2; v_call: TRBV27; cdr3_aa: CASSLGTGTSAGELFF
j_call: TRBJ2-1; v_call: TRBV20-1; cdr3_aa: CSALAGFRGNEQFF
j_call: TRBJ1-5; v_call: TRBV6-5; cdr3_aa: CASRPYPSLQPQHF
j_call: TRBJ2-3; v_call: TRBV15; cdr3_aa: CATSKENTDTQYF
j_call: TRBJ2-1; v_call: TRBV10-3; cdr3_aa: CATEGGGNEQFF
j_call: TRBJ1-2; v_call: TRBV12-3/TRBV12-4; cdr3_aa: CASSFLRGAYTF
j_call: TRBJ2-3; v_call: TRBV7-3; cdr3_aa: CASRQREPSTDTQYF
j_call: TRBJ1-2; v_call: TRBV11-2; cdr3_aa: CASSSIRDRSYGYTF
j_call: TRBJ2-3; v_call: TRBV3-1; cdr3_aa: CASSQEPGYTDTQYF
j_call: TRBJ2-1; v_call: TRBV7-2; cdr3_aa: CASSLSSSQALYNEQFF
j_call: TRBJ1-5; v_call: TRBV5-5; cdr3_aa: CASSLSWLSNQPQHF
j_call: TRBJ2-3; v_call: TRBV29-1; cdr3_aa: CSVRGVSTDTQYF
j_call: TRBJ2-5; v_call: TRBV4-2; cdr3_aa: CASSPVGQQETQYF
j_call: TRBJ2-1; v_call: TRBV3-1; cdr3_aa: CASHIAGVVGEQFF
j_call: TRBJ2-7; v_call: TRBV6-2/TRBV6-3; cdr3_aa: CASSYPRNTYEQYF
j_call: TRBJ1-2; v_call: TRBV27; cdr3_aa: CASSSGRPSANYGYTF